This T cell receptor beta chain was retrieved from a study of T cells in Graves' hyperthyroidism and ophthalmopathy. Study-wide results and caveats: Most thyroid-expanded clonotypes above 0.001 were also found in blood.

Per the germline V gene, CDR1 is SGHRS and CDR2 is YFSETQ. The CDR3 sequence is 13 residues long. Trimming removed 2 bases at V and 9 bases at J, with 12 bases between. Graves' hyperthyroidism without ophthalmopathy progression within 18 months was termed stable. Hyperthyroidism had been newly diagnosed in patients aged 18 to 65, and its duration was under 2 months. For the diagnoses, clinical symptoms, serum thyroxine and TRAb, thyroid ultrasound and orbital computed tomography were used. This clonotype was seen repeatedly, ten times or more. Antigen specificity is unknown. Researchers amplified the TCR beta CDR3 regions from RNA transcripts. In the first-round RT-PCR of the TCR CDR3, the HTBI primer set was used. One entry per CDR3 protein, called by TCRdb with MiXCR from the multiplex PCR reads. Of some 760,000 distinct CDR3 sequences listed, about 15% were seen once; the top ten hold about a tenth.

The specimen sequenced was blood. This chain links TRBV5-1 with TRBJ2-1, with D maybe TRBD1 (5 bases). The receptor's source is a woman between 18 and 29 years old with Graves' hyperthyroidism. CDR3 bases: TGCGCCAGCAGCTTCTCTAGTCAGGGTGAGCAGTTCTTC. Translation gives CASSFSSQGEQFF.